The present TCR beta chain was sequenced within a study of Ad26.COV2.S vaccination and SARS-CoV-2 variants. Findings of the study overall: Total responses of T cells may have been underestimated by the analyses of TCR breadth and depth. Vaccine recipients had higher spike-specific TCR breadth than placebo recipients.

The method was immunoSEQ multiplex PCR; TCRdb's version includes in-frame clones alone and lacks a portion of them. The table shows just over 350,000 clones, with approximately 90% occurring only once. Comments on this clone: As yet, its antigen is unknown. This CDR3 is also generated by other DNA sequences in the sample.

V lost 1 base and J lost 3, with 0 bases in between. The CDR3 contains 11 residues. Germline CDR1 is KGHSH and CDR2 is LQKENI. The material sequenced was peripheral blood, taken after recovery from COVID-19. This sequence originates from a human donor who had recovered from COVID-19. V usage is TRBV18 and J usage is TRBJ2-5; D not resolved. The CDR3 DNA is TGTGCCAGCTCACCACAAGAGACCCAGTACTTC. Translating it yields CASSPQETQYF.